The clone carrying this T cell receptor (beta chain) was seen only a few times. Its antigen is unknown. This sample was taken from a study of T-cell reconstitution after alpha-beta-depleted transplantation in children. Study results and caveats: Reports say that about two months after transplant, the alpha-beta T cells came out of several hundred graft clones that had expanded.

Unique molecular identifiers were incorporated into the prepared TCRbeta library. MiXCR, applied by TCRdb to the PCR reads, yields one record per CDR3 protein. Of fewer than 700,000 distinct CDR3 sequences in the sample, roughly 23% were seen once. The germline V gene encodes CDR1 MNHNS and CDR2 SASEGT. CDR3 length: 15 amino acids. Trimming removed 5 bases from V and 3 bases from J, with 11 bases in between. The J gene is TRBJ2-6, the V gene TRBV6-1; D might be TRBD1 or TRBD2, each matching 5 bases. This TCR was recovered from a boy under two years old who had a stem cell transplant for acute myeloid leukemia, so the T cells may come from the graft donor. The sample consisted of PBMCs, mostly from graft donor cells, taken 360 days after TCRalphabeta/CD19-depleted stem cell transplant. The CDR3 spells CASSREGFGANVLTF. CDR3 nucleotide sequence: TGTGCCAGCAGTCGAGAGGGGTTTGGGGCCAACGTCCTGACTTTC.